Only one count was recorded for the clone carrying this TCR beta chain. No antigen is known for it. CDR1 and CDR2 (germline): SGHKS, YYEKEE (reference sequence). V was clipped by 4 bases and J by 2 bases, with 11 bases between them. The CDR3 totals 14 residues. These data belong to a study of T cell responses to AZD1222 COVID-19 vaccine. The study's findings and limits: Possibly, clonal diversity was underestimated; donors were largely white British and included more females. Baseline serostatus was positive in only a handful of AZD1222 recipients.

Clones were read by immunoSEQ multiplex PCR, and TCRdb kept only the in-frame ones, dropping some. The data contain 100,000 to 150,000 clones, approximately 94% of them seen just once; the ten biggest clones take up around 5%. The gene calls are TRBV5-5 and TRBJ2-3; D gene uncertain. The source material was peripheral blood, sampled 28 days after the second AZD1222 dose. The clonotype comes from an adult who received the AZD1222 COVID-19 vaccine. The CDR3 region is CASSPSEDTDTQYF. The CDR3 DNA follows: TGTGCCAGCAGCCCCAGCGAGGACACAGATACGCAGTATTTT. Full variable domain (rest looked up from reference TRBV5-5 and TRBJ2-3): DAGVTQSPTHLIKTRGQQVTLRCSPISGHKSVSWYQQVLGQGPQFIFQYYEKEERGRGNFPDRFSARQFPNYSSELNVNALLLGDSALYLCASSPSEDTDTQYFGPGTRLTVL.